This TCR beta chain originates from a study of blood T cell repertoires in COVID-19. This CDR3 spans 14 amino acids. V was pared by 3 bases and J by 0 bases, with 9 bases between. Germline V gives CDR1 MDHEN, CDR2 SYDVKM. Profiled with immunoSEQ multiplex PCR; TCRdb holds only in-frame clones, not every one. This sample has roughly 200,000 clones, with around 82% found just once. The receptor was isolated from a man in his forties or fifties who had recovered from COVID-19. The sample taken for sequencing was PBMCs or T cells enriched from blood (not recorded which). The chain couples TRBV28 to TRBJ2-7; D may be TRBD1 (5 bases). CDR3 loop: CASSLAGRSYEQYF. The CDR3 coding sequence is TGTGCCAGCAGTTTGGCAGGGCGCTCCTACGAGCAGTACTTC.